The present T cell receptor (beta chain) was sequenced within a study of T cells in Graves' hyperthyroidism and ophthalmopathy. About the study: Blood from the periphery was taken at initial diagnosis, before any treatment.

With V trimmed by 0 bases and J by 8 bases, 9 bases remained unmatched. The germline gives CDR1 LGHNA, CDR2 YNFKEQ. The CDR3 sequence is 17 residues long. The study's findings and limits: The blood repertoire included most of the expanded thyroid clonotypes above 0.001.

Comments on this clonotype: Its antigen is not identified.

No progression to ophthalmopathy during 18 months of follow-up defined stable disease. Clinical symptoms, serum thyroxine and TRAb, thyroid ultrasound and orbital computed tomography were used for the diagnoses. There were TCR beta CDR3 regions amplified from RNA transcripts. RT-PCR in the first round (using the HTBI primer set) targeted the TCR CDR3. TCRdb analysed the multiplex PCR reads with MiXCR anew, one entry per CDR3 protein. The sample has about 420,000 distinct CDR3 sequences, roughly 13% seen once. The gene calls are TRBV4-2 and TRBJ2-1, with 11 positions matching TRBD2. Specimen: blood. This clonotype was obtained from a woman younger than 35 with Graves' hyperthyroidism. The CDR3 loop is CASSQEGGTSGADEQFF. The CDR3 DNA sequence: TGTGCCAGCAGCCAAGAGGGCGGGACTAGCGGTGCTGATGAGCAGTTCTTC.